The TCR beta chain described here comes from a study of shared clonotypes between healthy human individuals (dated by TCRdb to 2020 to 2021). In the study overall: A couple of women and three men aged 18 to 49 years were included in the cohort. Leukapheresis yielded between about 0.85 and 10 billion PBMCs per donor. Libraries were prepared and TCR repertoires were sequenced by different laboratories using diverse techniques, in order to increase sequencing depth and limit assay-specific biases. The study deeply sequenced blood TCR repertoires of several healthy adults to estimate repertoire size and the extent of clonotype sharing between individuals. Per donor, three plates each were used for CD4 naive and CD4 memory, two for CD8 naive, and one for CD8 memory. Overall study results and their limits: Rarefaction of sorted-subset datasets indicated incomplete sequencing despite the large sequencing depth. The small number of donors limited the genetic and exposure-history diversity represented. Sampling was restricted to blood, and TCR repertoires in tissue are likely to differ from TCR repertoires in blood. Pairwise subsampling indicated that sequencing depth was expected to affect the degree of clonotype sharing among donors. Compared with non-shared clonotypes, the clonotypes found in all four sorted-subset donors had higher generation probabilities. Across four donors, approximately 5% of naive CD4, 3% to 3.5% of naive CD8, about 2.3% of memory CD4, and 0.4% to 0.45% of memory CD8 clonotypes were shared. Naive subsets generally had larger estimated clonotype richness than memory subsets did.

The germline V gene (reference sequence) gives CDR1 as LNHNV and CDR2 as YYDKDF. The trim is 5 bases for V and 2 bases for J, with a gap of 7 bases between the germline ends. The CDR3 sequence holds 13 residues, the cysteine and phenylalanine included. Just CDR3 DNA is preserved here, 39 bases in frame from base 1. CD8 naive samples were CD45RO-negative cells positively selected for CCR7, giving a CD45RA+CCR7+ population that excluded TemRA cells. Donors were healthy HIV-negative adults with no recently reported acute infections or vaccinations. Every donor was a Caucasian adult living in Nashville, Tennessee, USA. Blood was collected by leukapheresis, and PBMCs were isolated by Ficoll-Histopaque density gradient centrifugation and then cryopreserved in liquid nitrogen vapor phase. Purity and quantity of every magnetically sorted T cell population were checked by analytical flow cytometry. Genomic DNA was isolated from every sorted fraction and measured by UV absorbance on a Nanodrop 2000c.

Using the deep immunoSEQ assay, TCR CDR3 regions were amplified from genomic DNA by multiplex PCR. Genomic DNA extracted from each cell subset was distributed evenly over all wells of several immunoSEQ 96-well plates, and each plate served as one replicate. For sorted subsets, about 210 ng of genomic DNA, equivalent to around 31,000 T cell genomes, went into each replicate PCR. Purified libraries were measured with a Qubit 3.0 fluorometer, size-checked on a Bioanalyzer 2100, and measured again with the KAPA Library Quantification kit. Each immunoSEQ 96-well plate was sequenced on its own single-read 150-cycle Illumina NextSeq 550 flow cell. The published analysis was carried out like this. Because only junctional sequences without quality scores were contained in the immunoSEQ output, filtering matching that applied to full-length reads could not be performed. To assign V/J genes and CDR3, sequences were annotated using PyIR, a Python wrapper for IgBLAST v1.9, with IMGT germline references. Reads with weak V/J assignments (E-value above 1e-6), missing CDR3, stop codons, out-of-frame junctions, or ambiguous translated residues were removed. V3J clonotypes were defined as sequences sharing the same inferred V gene, J gene, and CDR3 amino acid sequence. To compute the percentage overlap between repertoires, the number of shared unique clonotypes was divided by the size of the smaller repertoire. Repertoire richness was assessed with RTK rarefaction, the Chao1 estimator, and Recon v2.1 estimates of unobserved clonotypes. Generation probabilities for all TCRbeta clonotypes obtained by the gDNA method from a handful of donors were computed using OLGA. Drawn from immuneACCESS, this table holds only the in-frame rearrangements with V and J called that TCRdb kept. Clones are partly lost; checked studies trace under half to an unresolved V gene and leave the rest unexplained. D and trimming were read from the DNA, whereas the V and J calls and clone size are those reported in that table. The sample includes approximately 1.9 million clones, with 85% to 95% observed a single time. About 1.7% of the sample rests with the top ten.

With respect to this clone: Its antigen remains undetermined. No much larger clone is present one base from it, and per-base qualities are unavailable.

Material: naive CD8+ T cells from PBMCs. The cell subset or site label, read with the paper, signifies: CD45RA+CCR7+. This clonotype originated in a man aged 18 to 29 in good health. Some clones in this sample may be carry-over from other donors' samples. The V and J genes are TRBV15 and TRBJ2-1; no D gene can be assigned with confidence. CDR3 reads: CATSPVAYNEQFF. The nucleotide sequence reads as follows: TGTGCCACCAGCCCCGTGGCCTACAATGAGCAGTTCTTC.